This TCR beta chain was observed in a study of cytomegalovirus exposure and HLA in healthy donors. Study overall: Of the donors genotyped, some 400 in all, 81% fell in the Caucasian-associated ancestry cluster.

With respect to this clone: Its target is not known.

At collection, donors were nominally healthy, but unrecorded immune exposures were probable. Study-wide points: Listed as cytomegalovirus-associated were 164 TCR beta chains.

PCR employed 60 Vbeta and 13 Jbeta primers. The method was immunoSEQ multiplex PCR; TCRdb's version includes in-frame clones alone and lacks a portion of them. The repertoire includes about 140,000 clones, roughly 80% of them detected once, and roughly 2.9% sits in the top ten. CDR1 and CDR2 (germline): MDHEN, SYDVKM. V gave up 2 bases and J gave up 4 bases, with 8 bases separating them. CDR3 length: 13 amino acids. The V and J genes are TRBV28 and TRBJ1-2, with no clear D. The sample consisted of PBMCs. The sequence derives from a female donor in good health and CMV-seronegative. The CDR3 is CASSLGPAYGYTF. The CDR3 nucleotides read TGTGCCAGCAGTTTAGGGCCCGCCTATGGCTACACCTTC.